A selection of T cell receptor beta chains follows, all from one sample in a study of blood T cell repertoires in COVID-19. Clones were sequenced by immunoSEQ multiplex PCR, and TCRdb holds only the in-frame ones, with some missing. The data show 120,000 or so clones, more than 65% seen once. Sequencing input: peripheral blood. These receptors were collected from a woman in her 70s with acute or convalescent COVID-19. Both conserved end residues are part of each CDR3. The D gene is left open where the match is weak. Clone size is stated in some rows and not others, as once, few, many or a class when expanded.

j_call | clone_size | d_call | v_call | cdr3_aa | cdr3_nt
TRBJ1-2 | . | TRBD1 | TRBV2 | CASSEILGGGEGYTF | TGTGCCAGCAGTGAAATTCTAGGAGGGGGCGAAGGCTACACCTTC
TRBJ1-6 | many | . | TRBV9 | CASSPTGISNSPLHF | TGTGCCAGCAGCCCAACAGGGATTTCGAATTCACCCCTCCACTTT
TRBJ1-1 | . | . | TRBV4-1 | CASSPLKDSLNTEAFF | TGCGCCAGCAGCCCCCTTAAGGACAGCTTGAACACTGAAGCTTTCTTT
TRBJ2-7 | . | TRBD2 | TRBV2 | CARGGTSGTYEQYF | TGTGCCAGGGGAGGGACTAGCGGCACCTACGAGCAGTACTTC
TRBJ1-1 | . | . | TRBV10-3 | CAITDGDRGTEAFF | TGTGCCATCACCGACGGGGATCGGGGCACTGAAGCTTTCTTT
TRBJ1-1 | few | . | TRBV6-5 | CASRDTWNTEAFF | TGTGCCAGCAGGGACACCTGGAACACTGAAGCTTTCTTT
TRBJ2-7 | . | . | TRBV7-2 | CASSLGNIPGDEQYF | TGTGCCAGCAGCTTAGGAAATATCCCAGGGGACGAGCAGTACTTC
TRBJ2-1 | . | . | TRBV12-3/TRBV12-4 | CASNTGSYNEQFF | TGTGCCAGCAATACAGGGAGTTACAATGAGCAGTTCTTC
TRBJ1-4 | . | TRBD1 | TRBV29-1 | CSVYPGQGQEKLFF | TGCAGCGTTTACCCGGGACAGGGGCAAGAAAAACTGTTTTTT
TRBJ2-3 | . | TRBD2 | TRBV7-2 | CASSLGTSGRTQYF | TGTGCCAGCAGCCTAGGGACTAGCGGCAGAACGCAGTATTTT
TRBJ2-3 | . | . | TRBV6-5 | CASKSGVQYF | TGTGCCAGCAAATCTGGAGTGCAGTATTTT
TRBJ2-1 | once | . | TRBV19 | CASSIPLAGARGEQFF | TGTGCCAGTAGTATACCCTTGGCGGGGGCGCGCGGTGAGCAGTTCTTC
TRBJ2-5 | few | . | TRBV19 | CASRDRKETQYF | TGTGCCAGTAGAGACAGGAAAGAGACCCAGTACTTC
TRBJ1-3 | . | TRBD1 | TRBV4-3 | CASSLLPGQGAENTIYF | TGCGCCAGCAGCCTCTTACCGGGACAGGGGGCGGAAAACACCATATATTTT
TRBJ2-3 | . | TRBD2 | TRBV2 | CASSAVAGDLDTQYF | TGTGCCAGCAGTGCCGTAGCGGGAGACTTGGATACGCAGTATTTT
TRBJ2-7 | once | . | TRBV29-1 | CSVEGQGRDEQYF | TGCAGCGTTGAAGGGCAGGGTAGGGACGAGCAGTACTTC
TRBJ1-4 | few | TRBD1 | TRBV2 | CASSGTDEKLFF | TGTGCCAGCAGCGGGACAGATGAAAAACTGTTTTTT
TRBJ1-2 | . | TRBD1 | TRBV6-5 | CASSAGTGFGYTF | TGTGCCAGCAGCGCCGGGACAGGGTTTGGCTACACCTTC
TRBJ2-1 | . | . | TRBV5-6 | CASSWGRNEQFF | TGTGCCAGCAGCTGGGGGCGGAATGAGCAGTTCTTC
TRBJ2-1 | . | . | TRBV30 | CAWSPERVNEQFF | TGTGCCTGGAGCCCAGAGCGTGTCAATGAGCAGTTCTTC
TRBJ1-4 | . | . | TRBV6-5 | CASSNAGMREKLFF | TGTGCCAGCAGTAATGCAGGAATGCGAGAAAAACTGTTTTTT
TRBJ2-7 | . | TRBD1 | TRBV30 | CAWSWGQGYEQYF | TGTGCCTGGAGTTGGGGACAGGGCTACGAGCAGTACTTC
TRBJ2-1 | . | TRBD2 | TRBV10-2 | CASSAWTGGGITEQFF | TGCGCCAGCAGTGCGTGGACGGGAGGTGGCATCACCGAGCAGTTCTTC
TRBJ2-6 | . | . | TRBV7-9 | CASSLWPRGLANVLTF | TGTGCCAGCAGCTTATGGCCGAGGGGGTTAGCCAACGTCCTGACTTTC
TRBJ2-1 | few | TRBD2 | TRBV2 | CASIAGGRNEQFF | TGTGCCAGTATAGCGGGGGGGCGCAATGAGCAGTTCTTC
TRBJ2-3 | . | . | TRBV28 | CASSLVGQVTDTQYF | TGTGCCAGCAGTTTAGTTGGACAAGTCACAGATACGCAGTATTTT
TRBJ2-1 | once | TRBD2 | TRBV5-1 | CASIPPGTSGVGEQFF | TGCGCCAGCATTCCCCCCGGGACTAGCGGGGTGGGTGAGCAGTTCTTC
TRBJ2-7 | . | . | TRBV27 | CASRRGFTTYEQYF | TGTGCCAGCAGGCGAGGCTTTACTACCTACGAGCAGTACTTC
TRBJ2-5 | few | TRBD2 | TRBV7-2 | CASSPPSGQETQYF | TGTGCCAGCAGCCCCCCTAGCGGCCAAGAGACCCAGTACTTC
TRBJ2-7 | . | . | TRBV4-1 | CASSQESNGPGTLAYEQYF | TGCGCCAGCAGCCAAGAATCCAACGGGCCCGGGACACTTGCCTACGAGCAGTACTTC
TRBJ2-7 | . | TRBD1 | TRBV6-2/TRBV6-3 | CASSTRDRLRYEQYF | TGTGCCAGCAGTACCCGGGACAGGCTCCGATACGAGCAGTACTTC
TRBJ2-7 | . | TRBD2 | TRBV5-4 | CASSSPTSGFYEQYF | TGTGCCAGCAGCTCGCCCACTAGCGGGTTCTACGAGCAGTACTTC
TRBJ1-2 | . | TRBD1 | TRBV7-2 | CASSLGQGTFYGYTF | TGTGCCAGCAGCTTAGGACAGGGAACCTTCTATGGCTACACCTTC
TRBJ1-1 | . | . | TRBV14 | CASSQDRGGRVNTEAFF | TGTGCCAGCAGCCAAGATCGGGGGGGCCGGGTGAACACTGAAGCTTTCTTT
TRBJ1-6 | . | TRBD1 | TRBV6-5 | CASTPGQGDSPLHF | TGTGCCAGCACCCCGGGACAGGGCGATTCACCCCTCCACTTT
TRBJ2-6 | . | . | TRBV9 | CASSPLKGANVLTF | TGTGCCAGCAGCCCCCTAAAAGGGGCCAACGTCCTGACTTTC
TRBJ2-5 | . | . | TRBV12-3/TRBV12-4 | CASSRRQEETQYF | TGTGCCAGCAGTCGAAGACAGGAAGAGACCCAGTACTTC
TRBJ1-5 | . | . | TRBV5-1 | CASSPGQLSNQPQHF | TGCGCCAGCAGCCCGGGACAACTTAGCAATCAGCCCCAGCATTTT
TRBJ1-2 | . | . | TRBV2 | CASSSTGDYGYTF | TGTGCCAGCAGTTCGACAGGAGACTATGGCTACACCTTC
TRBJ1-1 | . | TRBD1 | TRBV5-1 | CASSTYRGSMNTEAFF | TGCGCCAGCAGCACTTACAGGGGGTCTATGAACACTGAAGCTTTCTTT
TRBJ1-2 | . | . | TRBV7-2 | CASSLDYRSYGYTF | TGTGCCAGCAGCTTAGACTACAGGTCATATGGCTACACCTTC
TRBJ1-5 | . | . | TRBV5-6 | CASSLSYGYSNQPQHF | TGTGCCAGCAGCTTGAGTTACGGTTATAGCAATCAGCCCCAGCATTTT